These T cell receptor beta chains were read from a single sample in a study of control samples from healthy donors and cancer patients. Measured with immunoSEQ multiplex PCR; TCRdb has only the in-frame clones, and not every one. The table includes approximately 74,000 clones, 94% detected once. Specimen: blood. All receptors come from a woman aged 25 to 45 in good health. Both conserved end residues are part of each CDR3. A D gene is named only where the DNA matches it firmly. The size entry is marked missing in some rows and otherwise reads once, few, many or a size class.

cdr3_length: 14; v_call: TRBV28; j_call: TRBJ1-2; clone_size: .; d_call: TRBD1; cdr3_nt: TGTGCCAGCAGCCCGGGACAGGGGGCTTCGGGCTACACCTTC; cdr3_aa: CASSPGQGASGYTF
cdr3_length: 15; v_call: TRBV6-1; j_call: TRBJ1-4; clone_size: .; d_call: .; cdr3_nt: TGTGCCAGCAGTGACCGTGGGGGCCCCACGGAAAAACTGTTTTTT; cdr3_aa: CASSDRGGPTEKLFF
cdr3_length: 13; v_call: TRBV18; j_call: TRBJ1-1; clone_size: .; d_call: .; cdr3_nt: TGTGCCAGCTCCCCCGGACAGAACACTGAAGCTTTCTTT; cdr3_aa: CASSPGQNTEAFF
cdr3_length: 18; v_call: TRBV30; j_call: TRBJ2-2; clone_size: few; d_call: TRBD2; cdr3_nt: TGTGCCTGGAGTGTAACCAGCGGGGGGTACGCGAACACCGGGGAGCTGTTTTTT; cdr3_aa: CAWSVTSGGYANTGELFF
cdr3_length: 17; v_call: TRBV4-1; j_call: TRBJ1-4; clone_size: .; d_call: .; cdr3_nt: TGCGCCAGCAGCCAATCAAGTAGGGGGACGGAGAATGAAAAACTGTTTTTT; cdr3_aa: CASSQSSRGTENEKLFF
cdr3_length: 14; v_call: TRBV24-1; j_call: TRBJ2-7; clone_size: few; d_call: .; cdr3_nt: TGTGCCACCAGTGGGGGGGACCTTCCCTACGAGCAGTACTTC; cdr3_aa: CATSGGDLPYEQYF
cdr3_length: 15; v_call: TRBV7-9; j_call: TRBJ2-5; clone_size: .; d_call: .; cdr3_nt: TGTGCCAGCAGCTTAGTCGGGGCGCTCCAAGAGACCCAGTACTTC; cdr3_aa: CASSLVGALQETQYF
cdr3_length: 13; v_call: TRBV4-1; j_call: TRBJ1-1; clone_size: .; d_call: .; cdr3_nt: TGCGCCAGCAGCCAAGACAGCGACACTGAAGCTTTCTTT; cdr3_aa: CASSQDSDTEAFF
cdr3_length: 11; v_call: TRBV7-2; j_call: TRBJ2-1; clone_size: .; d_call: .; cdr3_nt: TGTGCCAGCAGCTTTAGGTCCCTTTTGTTCTTC; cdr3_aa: CASSFRSLLFF
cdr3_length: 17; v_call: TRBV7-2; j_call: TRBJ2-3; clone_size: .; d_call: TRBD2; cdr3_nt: TGTGCCAGCAGCCCCCCGGGACTAGCGGATCGCACAGATACGCAGTATTTT; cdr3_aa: CASSPPGLADRTDTQYF
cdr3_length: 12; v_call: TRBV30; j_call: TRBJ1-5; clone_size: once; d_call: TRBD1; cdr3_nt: TGTGCCTGGGACAGGGCTGGTCAGCCCCAGCATTTT; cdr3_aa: CAWDRAGQPQHF
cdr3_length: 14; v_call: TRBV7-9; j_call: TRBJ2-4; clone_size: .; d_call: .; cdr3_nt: TGTGCCAGCAGCCAGCAGGGGCCTGGAAACATTCAGTACTTC; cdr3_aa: CASSQQGPGNIQYF
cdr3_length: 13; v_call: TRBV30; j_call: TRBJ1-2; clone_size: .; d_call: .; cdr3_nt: TGTGCCTGGTTAGATCAGGGGTGGAGTGGCTACACCTTC; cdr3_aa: CAWLDQGWSGYTF
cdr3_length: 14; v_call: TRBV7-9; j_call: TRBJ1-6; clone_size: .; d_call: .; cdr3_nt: TGTGCCAGCAGCTCATCCCTGAGCTATTCACCCCTCCACTTT; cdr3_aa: CASSSSLSYSPLHF
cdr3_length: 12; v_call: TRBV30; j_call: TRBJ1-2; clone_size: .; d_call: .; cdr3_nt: TGTGCCTGGAGTGGCCGGAACTATGGCTACACCTTC; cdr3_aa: CAWSGRNYGYTF
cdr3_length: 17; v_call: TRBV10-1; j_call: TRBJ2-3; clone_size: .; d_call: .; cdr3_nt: TGCGCCAGCAGTGCCCTCCTGGGACGGGAAGGCACAGATACGCAGTATTTT; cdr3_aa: CASSALLGREGTDTQYF
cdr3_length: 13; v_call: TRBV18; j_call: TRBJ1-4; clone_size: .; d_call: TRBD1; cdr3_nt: TGTGCCAGCTCACGACAGGGAAATGAAAAACTGTTTTTT; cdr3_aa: CASSRQGNEKLFF
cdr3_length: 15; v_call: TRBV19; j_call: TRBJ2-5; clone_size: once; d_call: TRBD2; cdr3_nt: TGTGCCAGTAGTATAAATCGTCTAGCGGAAGAGACCCAGTACTTC; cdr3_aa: CASSINRLAEETQYF
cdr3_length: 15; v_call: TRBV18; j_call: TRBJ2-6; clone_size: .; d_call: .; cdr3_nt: TGTGCCAGCTCTCCGAACTACCCTGGGGCCAACGTCCTGACTTTC; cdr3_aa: CASSPNYPGANVLTF
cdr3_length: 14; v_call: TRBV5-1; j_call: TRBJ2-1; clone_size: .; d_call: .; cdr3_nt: TGCGCCAGCAGCTGGGCAGGGTTTGGCAATGAGCAGTTCTTC; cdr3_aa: CASSWAGFGNEQFF
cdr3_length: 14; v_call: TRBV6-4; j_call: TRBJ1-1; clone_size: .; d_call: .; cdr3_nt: TGTGCCAGCAGTGACTCGATGGGGGCCACTGAAGCTTTCTTT; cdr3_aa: CASSDSMGATEAFF
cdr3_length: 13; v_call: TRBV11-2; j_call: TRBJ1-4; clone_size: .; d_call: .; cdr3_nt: TGTGCCAGCAGTTACGCAACTAATGAAAAACTGTTTTTT; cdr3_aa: CASSYATNEKLFF
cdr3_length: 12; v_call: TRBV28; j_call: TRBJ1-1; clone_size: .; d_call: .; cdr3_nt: TGTGCCAGCACCTCTGGTGGTACTGAAGCTTTCTTT; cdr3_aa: CASTSGGTEAFF
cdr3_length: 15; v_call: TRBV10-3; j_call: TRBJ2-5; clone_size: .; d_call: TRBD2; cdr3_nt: TGTGCCATCAGTGAACTAGCGGGGGACCAAGAGACCCAGTACTTC; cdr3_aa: CAISELAGDQETQYF
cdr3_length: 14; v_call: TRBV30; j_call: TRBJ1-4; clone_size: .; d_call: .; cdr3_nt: TGTGCCTGGAGTGTAGGAAGAGGCCGTGAAAAACTGTTTTTT; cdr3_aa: CAWSVGRGREKLFF
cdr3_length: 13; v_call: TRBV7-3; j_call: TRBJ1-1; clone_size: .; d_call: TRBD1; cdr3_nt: TGTGCCAGCAGAAGGGACAGGCTCACTGAAGCTTTCTTT; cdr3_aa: CASRRDRLTEAFF
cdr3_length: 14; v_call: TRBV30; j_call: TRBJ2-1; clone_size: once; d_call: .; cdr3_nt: TGTGCCTGGAGAAGGGCAGTCTCCTACAATGAGCAGTTCTTC; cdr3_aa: CAWRRAVSYNEQFF
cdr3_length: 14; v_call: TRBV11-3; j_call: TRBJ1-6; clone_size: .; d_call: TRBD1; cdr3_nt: TGTGCCAGCAGCCCCGGACAGGGGAATTCACCCCTCCACTTT; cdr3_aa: CASSPGQGNSPLHF
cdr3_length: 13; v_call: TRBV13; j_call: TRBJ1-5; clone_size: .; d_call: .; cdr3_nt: TGTGCCAGCAGCGTCAGGACCCATCAGCCCCAGCATTTT; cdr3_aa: CASSVRTHQPQHF
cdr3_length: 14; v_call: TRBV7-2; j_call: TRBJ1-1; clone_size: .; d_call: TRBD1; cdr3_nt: TGTGCCAGCAGCACGAGGACAGGGAGCACTGAAGCTTTCTTT; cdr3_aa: CASSTRTGSTEAFF
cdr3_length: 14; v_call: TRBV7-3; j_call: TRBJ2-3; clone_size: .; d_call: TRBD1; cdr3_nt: TGTGCCAGCAGCGGGTCAGGGGGCGCAGATACGCAGTATTTT; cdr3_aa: CASSGSGGADTQYF
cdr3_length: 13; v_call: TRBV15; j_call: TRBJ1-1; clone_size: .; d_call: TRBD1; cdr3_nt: TGTGCCACCAGCAGTTCAGGGGGTTCTGAAGCTTTCTTT; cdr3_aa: CATSSSGGSEAFF
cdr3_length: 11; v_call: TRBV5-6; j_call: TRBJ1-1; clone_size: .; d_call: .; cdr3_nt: TGTGCCAGCAGCTGGGGCACTGAAGCTTTCTTT; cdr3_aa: CASSWGTEAFF
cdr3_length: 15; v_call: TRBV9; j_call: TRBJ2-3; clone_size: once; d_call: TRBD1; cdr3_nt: TGTGCCAGCAGCGTAATACAGGGGAGCACAGATACGCAGTATTTT; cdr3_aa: CASSVIQGSTDTQYF
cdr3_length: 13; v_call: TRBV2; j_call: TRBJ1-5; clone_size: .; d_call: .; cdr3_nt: TGTGCCAGCAGTGATTCGAGCAATCAGCCCCAGCATTTT; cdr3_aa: CASSDSSNQPQHF
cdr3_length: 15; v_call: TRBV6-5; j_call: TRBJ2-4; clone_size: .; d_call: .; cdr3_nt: TGTGCCAGCAGTTACTCGAATAGGGCCAAAAACATTCAGTACTTC; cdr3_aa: CASSYSNRAKNIQYF
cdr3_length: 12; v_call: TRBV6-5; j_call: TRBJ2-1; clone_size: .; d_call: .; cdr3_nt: TGTGCCAGCAGAGGAATCGGGGACATGGAGTTCTTC; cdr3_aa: CASRGIGDMEFF
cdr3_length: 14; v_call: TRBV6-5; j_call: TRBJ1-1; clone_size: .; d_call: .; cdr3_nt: TGTGCCAGCAGTTACTGGGTGGATCACACTGAAGCTTTCTTT; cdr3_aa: CASSYWVDHTEAFF
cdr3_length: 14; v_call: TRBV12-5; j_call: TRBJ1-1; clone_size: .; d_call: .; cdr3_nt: TGTGCTAGTGCCCCAGGGCTAGATTTGACTGAAGCTTTCTTT; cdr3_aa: CASAPGLDLTEAFF
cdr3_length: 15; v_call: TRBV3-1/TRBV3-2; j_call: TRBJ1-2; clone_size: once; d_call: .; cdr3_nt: TGTGCCAGCAGCCAAGATGGTGGCGGTGCCTATGGCTACACCTTC; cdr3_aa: CASSQDGGGAYGYTF
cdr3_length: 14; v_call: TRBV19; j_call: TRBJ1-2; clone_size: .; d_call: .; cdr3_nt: TGTGCCAGCAGCATAGGGACGGACGCCCCACTTTGCACCTTC; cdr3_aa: CASSIGTDAPLCTF
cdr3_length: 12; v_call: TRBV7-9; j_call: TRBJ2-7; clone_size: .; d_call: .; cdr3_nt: TGTGCCAGCAGCTTATCGAACTACGAGCAGTACTTC; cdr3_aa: CASSLSNYEQYF
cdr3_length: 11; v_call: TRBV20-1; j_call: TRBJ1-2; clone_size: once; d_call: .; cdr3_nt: TGCAGTGCGCGGGGATTCGAGGGCTACACCTTC; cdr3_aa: CSARGFEGYTF
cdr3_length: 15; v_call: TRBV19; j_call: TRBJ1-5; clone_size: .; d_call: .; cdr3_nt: TGTGCCAGTAGTCCTCTTCTAGAGAGCAATCAGCCCCAGCATTTT; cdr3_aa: CASSPLLESNQPQHF